One sample yielded the 30 T cell receptor beta chains listed below, sequenced in a study of cytomegalovirus exposure and HLA in healthy donors. Primers included in the PCR were 60 Vbeta and 13 Jbeta primers. Profiled with immunoSEQ multiplex PCR; TCRdb holds only in-frame clones, not every one. The sample comprises about 150,000 clones, approximately 85% of which are singletons, and more than 2% rests with the top ten. What was sequenced was PBMCs. The receptors come from a woman aged 18-29 years in good health and CMV-seronegative.

V gene TRBV2 combines with J gene TRBJ2-5, with D tentatively TRBD2 (6 bases). The V gene's germline CDR1 is SNHLY and CDR2 FYNNEI. This CDR3 has 13 residues. The germline V and J ends were trimmed by 1 base and 9 bases, with 12 bases remaining between them. The CDR3 region is CASSEGPAGSQYF. CDR3 bases: TGTGCCAGCAGTGAAGGTCCGGCGGGGTCCCAGTACTTC.

The chain recombines TRBV7-2 with TRBJ2-1; D is ambiguous. Germline V gene lookup returns CDR1 SGHTA and CDR2 FQGNSA. Trimming removed 5 bases at V and 8 bases at J, with 10 bases between. The CDR3 consists of 12 residues. CDR3 loop: CASSPLVDEQFF. CDR3 in DNA: TGTGCCAGCAGCCCTTTAGTTGATGAGCAGTTCTTC.

The CDR3 DNA reads TGTGCCAGCAGTTTGACGGGGGGCCCCGCTAACTATGGCTACACCTTC. Protein product: CASSLTGGPANYGYTF. This sequence joins TRBV28 and TRBJ1-2; perhaps TRBD1 as D (6 bases). Germline V gene lookup returns CDR1 MDHEN and CDR2 SYDVKM. The CDR3 contains 16 residues. The V and J ends lost 3 bases and 0 bases respectively, with 14 bases between them.

This rearrangement joins TRBV15 to TRBJ2-1; no clear D gene. CDR3 length: 15 amino acids. Germline CDR1 LNHNV, CDR2 YYDKDF (reference sequence). V lost 1 base to trimming and J lost 0 bases, with 7 bases between them. CDR3 DNA: TGTGCCACCAGCAGAGTGTCGAGCTCCTACAATGAGCAGTTCTTC. As protein: CATSRVSSSYNEQFF.

V usage is TRBV19 and J usage is TRBJ1-2; a possible D gene is TRBD1 (5 bases). Germline assignment: CDR1 LNHDA and CDR2 SQIVND (reference sequence). Trimming took off 1 base at V and 4 bases at J, with 16 bases between the two ends. This CDR3 is 16 amino acids long. Here the CDR3 DNA reads TGTGCCAGTAGTATAGCTCGGCGGGGCGGAGGCTATGGCTACACCTTC. It yields the protein CASSIARRGGGYGYTF.

This clone is a singleton in its sample. The V gene is TRBV28, the J gene TRBJ1-2, with a possible D match to TRBD1 (6 bases). V was clipped by 5 bases and J by 4 bases, with 17 bases between them. CDR1 and CDR2 from the germline V gene are MDHEN and SYDVKM. CDR3 length equals 15 residues. Here the CDR3 reads CASSVTGSITYGYTF. In DNA form, the CDR3 reads TGTGCCAGCAGTGTGACAGGCTCTATAACCTATGGCTACACCTTC.

The chain employs TRBV10-2 and TRBJ2-7; 7 bases match TRBD1. Looked up from germline, CDR1 is WSHSY and CDR2 is SAAADI. CDR3 length: 14 residues. J was trimmed by 4 bases and V by 6 bases; bases with no gene match: 9. Here the CDR3 reads CASRLGTVGYEQYF. The CDR3 nucleotides are TGCGCCAGCAGACTCGGGACAGTCGGGTACGAGCAGTACTTC.

The J gene is TRBJ2-5, the V gene TRBV7-2; no reliable D call. There are 15 residues in the CDR3. Per germline, CDR1 SGHTA and CDR2 FQGNSA. V shed 6 bases and J shed 6 bases, with 20 bases lying between them. CDR3 in amino acids: CASSSQIGSEKTQYF. For the CDR3, the DNA is TGTGCCAGCAGTTCTCAGATAGGAAGCGAGAAGACCCAGTACTTC.

J is TRBJ2-3 and V is TRBV27, with 10 positions matching TRBD2. V lost 3 bases, J lost 4 bases, and 7 bases stayed unmatched. Per the germline V gene, CDR1 is MNHEY and CDR2 is SMNVEV (reference sequence). CDR3 length: 16 amino acids. The chain's CDR3 is CASSFYKRGGPDTQYF. The CDR3 nucleotides read TGTGCCAGCAGTTTTTATAAGCGGGGGGGCCCAGATACGCAGTATTTT.

The rearrangement links TRBV5-8 to TRBJ1-5; no definite D call. CDR1 SGHTS and CDR2 YDEGEE come from the germline V gene. Between the trimmed V and J ends, which lost 0 bases and 6 bases, there was a span of 7 bases. This CDR3 has 13 amino acids. The CDR3 DNA reads TGTGCCAGCAGCTTGGTAGCTGGTCAGCCCCAGCATTTT. This sequence encodes CASSLVAGQPQHF.

The chain links TRBV5-4 to TRBJ2-5; TRBD1 matches at 7 bases. The CDR3 sequence is 15 residues long. Germline V lookup: CDR1 SGHNT, CDR2 YYREEE (reference sequence). Losses at the gene ends were 0 bases for V and 4 bases for J; bases not matched to a gene: 6. DNA of the CDR3: TGTGCCAGCAGCTTGGGTGGACAGGCGGTAGAGACCCAGTACTTC. Protein: CASSLGGQAVETQYF.

The rearrangement uses TRBV7-3 and TRBJ2-1; the match to TRBD2 covers 7 bases. The CDR3 consists of 17 residues. Trimming cost V 5 bases and J 0 bases; bases outside gene matches: 10. Germline V lookup: CDR1 SGHTA, CDR2 FQGTGA. The CDR3 loop reads CASSPARGGSSYNEQFF. The CDR3 DNA sequence: TGTGCCAGCAGCCCCGCTAGGGGCGGGAGCTCCTACAATGAGCAGTTCTTC.

The chain combines TRBV9 with TRBJ2-5, with TRBD2 matching 14 bases. The CDR3 loop spans 15 amino acids. The germline gives CDR1 SGDLS, CDR2 YYNGEE. The V gene end was trimmed by 4 bases and the J gene end by 5 bases; junction bases not matched to a gene: 4. The CDR3 DNA reads as TGTGCCAGCAGCCTTGGGACTAGCGGGAGTGAGACCCAGTACTTC. Amino acids: CASSLGTSGSETQYF.

This chain links TRBV4-1 with TRBJ2-7; 9 bases map to TRBD1. CDR3 size: 15 residues. Germline V lookup: CDR1 MGHRA, CDR2 YSYEKL. The V gene end was trimmed by 1 base and the J gene end by 6 bases; junction bases not matched to a gene: 7. CDR3 coding DNA: TGCGCCAGCAGCCAAGGGGGACAGGGCGGTGTCGAGCAGTACTTC. This codes for CASSQGGQGGVEQYF.

This chain joins TRBV11-2 and TRBJ1-4, with D perhaps TRBD1 (6 bases). This CDR3 is built from 15 residues. CDR1 is SGHAT and CDR2 is FQNNGV in the germline V gene. V lost 1 base and J lost 9, with 15 bases in between. This CDR3 reads CASSLVGTMGQKLFF. Written as DNA, the CDR3 is TGTGCCAGCAGCTTAGTCGGGACAATGGGTCAAAAACTGTTTTTT.

The chain recombines TRBV6-5 with TRBJ1-2; 7 nucleotides agree with TRBD1. The CDR3 length is 15 residues. Germline trimming cut 6 bases from V and 7 bases from J; bases unmatched to any gene: 14. Germline V gives CDR1 MNHEY, CDR2 SVGAGI. This CDR3 reads CASSLTGRAQPGYTF. The CDR3 DNA follows: TGTGCCAGCAGCCTGACAGGGCGCGCTCAGCCTGGCTACACCTTC.

This clone has a handful of counts. J is TRBJ1-4 and V is TRBV30, with D possibly TRBD1 on 6 matching bases. Germline V gene data show CDR1 as GTSNPN and CDR2 as SVGIG (reference sequence). V was cut by 0 bases and J by 8 bases, with 13 bases left in between. The CDR3 runs 14 residues. The CDR3 region has the DNA TGTGCCTGGAGTGTTTGGGACATCGGAGAAAAACTGTTTTTT. Protein product: CAWSVWDIGEKLFF.

The chain joins TRBV6-6 to TRBJ2-5; 7 nucleotides agree with TRBD1. The CDR3 is 15 amino acids. Unmatched junction bases numbered 5, after V lost 0 bases and J lost 4 bases. Germline V lookup: CDR1 MNHNY, CDR2 SVGAGI (reference sequence). The CDR3 here is CASSYSPDRRETQYF. The CDR3 nucleotides read TGTGCCAGCAGTTACTCACCGGACAGGAGAGAGACCCAGTACTTC.

The sample holds a few counts of this clone. The chain employs TRBV7-9 and TRBJ1-1; weak D call: TRBD1 (6 bases). CDR3 length: 14 amino acids. Germline CDR1 and CDR2: SEHNR and FQNEAQ (reference sequence). Trimming removed 3 bases from V and 1 base from J, with 9 bases in between. CDR3 region: CASSFQGRNTEAFF. The CDR3 DNA reads as TGTGCCAGCAGCTTTCAGGGGCGGAACACTGAAGCTTTCTTT.

V is TRBV7-2 and J is TRBJ2-5; 7 positions match TRBD1. CDR1 is SGHTA and CDR2 is FQGNSA in the germline V gene. V shed 2 bases and J 5 bases; nucleotides not matched to a gene: 8. This CDR3 comprises 15 residues. The DNA of the CDR3 is TGTGCCAGCAGCTTACATAGGGGGCCCTGGGAGACCCAGTACTTC. Its protein is CASSLHRGPWETQYF.

This clone was seen a single time. The rearrangement uses TRBV5-1 and TRBJ1-6, with 8 bases lining up with TRBD1. Trimming at V came to 0 bases and at J to 9 bases, leaving 5 bases not matched to a gene. Germline CDR1 and CDR2: SGHRS and YFSETQ. CDR3 length: 15 residues. The CDR3 loop reads CASSLGQGTGSPLHF. The CDR3 DNA reads as TGCGCCAGCAGCTTGGGACAGGGGACGGGTTCACCCCTCCACTTT.

The rearrangement links TRBV6-4 to TRBJ1-5, with a tentative D call TRBD1 (6 bases). The CDR3 loop spans 14 amino acids. The V and J ends lost 5 bases and 2 bases respectively, with 10 bases between them. Germline V gene data show CDR1 as MRHNA and CDR2 as SNTAGT. CDR3 DNA sequence: TGTGCCAGCAGTTACGCAGGGGGCAATCAGCCCCAGCATTTT. Translated, it gives CASSYAGGNQPQHF.

This clone was observed a handful of times. V usage is TRBV5-1 and J usage is TRBJ2-2; 9 bases line up with TRBD1. The CDR3 length is 13 residues. Germline CDR1 SGHRS, CDR2 YFSETQ. The V and J ends lost 4 bases and 8 bases, in that order; junction bases with no gene match: 3. As DNA, the CDR3 is TGCGCCAGCAGCCTCGGACAGGGGGGGGAGCTGTTTTTT. Amino acids: CASSLGQGGELFF.

This chain joins TRBV7-2 and TRBJ2-3, with 7 bases that match TRBD2. CDR1 is SGHTA, CDR2 FQGNSA, per germline. The V and J ends lost 4 bases and 0 bases, in that order; junction bases with no gene match: 7. There are 16 residues in the CDR3. CDR3 DNA sequence: TGTGCCAGCAGCTCCAGCGGGGTTTCTAGCACAGATACGCAGTATTTT. Its protein is CASSSSGVSSTDTQYF.

V and J are TRBV7-6 and TRBJ2-5, with TRBD2 identical over 12 bases. The length of the CDR3 is 19 residues. Germline V lookup: CDR1 SGHVS, CDR2 FNYEAQ. The junction had 12 bases not matched to a gene; V was cut back by 4 bases and J by 0 bases. The CDR3 DNA reads as TGTGCCAGCAGCTCCCGGCGGACTAGCGGGGCGGGGTACCAAGAGACCCAGTACTTC. This codes for CASSSRRTSGAGYQETQYF.

The V gene is TRBV6-1, the J gene TRBJ1-6, with TRBD1 matching over 7 bases. Germline V gene lookup returns CDR1 MNHNS and CDR2 SASEGT. With V trimmed by 4 bases and J by 9 bases, 9 bases remained unmatched. The CDR3 sequence is 15 residues long. Written as DNA, the CDR3 is TGTGCCAGCAGTGTCCGGGACAGCTTTTCTTCACCCCTCCACTTT. Its translation: CASSVRDSFSSPLHF.

V gene TRBV19 combines with J gene TRBJ1-2; no definite D call. The V end was cut by 10 bases, the J end by 7 bases, with 19 bases between. The CDR3 runs 13 residues. The germline CDR1 and CDR2 sequences are LNHDA and SQIVND (reference sequence). The CDR3 bases are TGTGCCACCAGAGCGGTGGGGAGACCTGGCTACACCTTC. It yields the protein CATRAVGRPGYTF.

V usage is TRBV27 and J usage is TRBJ1-6, with 10 bases that match TRBD1. CDR3 size: 17 residues. Germline V gene sequence: CDR1 MNHEY, CDR2 SMNVEV (reference sequence). The J segment lost 7 bases and the V segment lost 4 bases, leaving 10 bases of the junction unmatched. The CDR3 reads CASSSLSGGQGNSPLHF. Written as DNA, the CDR3 is TGTGCCAGCAGTTCCCTCTCGGGGGGACAGGGGAATTCACCCCTCCACTTT.

This CDR3 is CASSDRVGIQPQHF. The CDR3 DNA sequence: TGTGCCAGCAGTGACAGGGTCGGAATTCAGCCCCAGCATTTT. The chain is built from TRBV28 and TRBJ1-5, with TRBD1 identical over 7 bases. J gave up 6 bases and V 5 bases, and 7 bases lay outside the gene matches. Germline lookup yields CDR1 MDHEN and CDR2 SYDVKM. The CDR3 is 14 residues long.

The rearrangement uses TRBV4-2 and TRBJ1-5, with 11 bases identical to TRBD1. V shed 2 bases, J shed 5 bases, and the junction held 14 bases outside the gene matches. The CDR3 is made up of 19 amino acids. Looked up from germline, CDR1 is LGHNA and CDR2 is YNFKEQ. As DNA, the CDR3 is TGTGCCAGCAGCCAATCACGGGACAGGGGGACTCGGGTCGATCAGCCCCAGCATTTT. This translates into CASSQSRDRGTRVDQPQHF.